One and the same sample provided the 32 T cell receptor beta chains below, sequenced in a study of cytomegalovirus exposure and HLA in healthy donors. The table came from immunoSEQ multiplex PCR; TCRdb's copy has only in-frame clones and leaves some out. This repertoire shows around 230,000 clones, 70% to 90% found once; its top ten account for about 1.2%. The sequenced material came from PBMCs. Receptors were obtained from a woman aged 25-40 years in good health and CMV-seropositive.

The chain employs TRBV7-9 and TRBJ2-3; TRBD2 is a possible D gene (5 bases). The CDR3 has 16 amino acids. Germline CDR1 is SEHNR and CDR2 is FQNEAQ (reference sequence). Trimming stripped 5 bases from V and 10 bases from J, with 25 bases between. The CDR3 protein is CASSPRGFYPIPAQYF. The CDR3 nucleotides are TGTGCCAGCAGCCCCCGAGGGTTTTACCCGATCCCTGCGCAGTATTTT.

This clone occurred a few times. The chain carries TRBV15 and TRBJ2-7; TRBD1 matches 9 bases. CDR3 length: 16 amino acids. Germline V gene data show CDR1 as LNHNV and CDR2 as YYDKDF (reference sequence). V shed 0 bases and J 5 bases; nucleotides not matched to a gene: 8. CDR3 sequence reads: CATSRDSGQGKHEQYF. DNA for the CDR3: TGTGCCACCAGCAGAGATTCGGGACAGGGAAAGCACGAGCAGTACTTC.

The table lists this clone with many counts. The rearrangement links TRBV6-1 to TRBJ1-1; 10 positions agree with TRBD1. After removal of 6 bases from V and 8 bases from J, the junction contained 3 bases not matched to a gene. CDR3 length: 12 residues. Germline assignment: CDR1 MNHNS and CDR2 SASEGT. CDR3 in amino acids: CASSRDRGEAFF. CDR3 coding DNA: TGTGCCAGCAGCCGGGACAGGGGAGAAGCTTTCTTT.

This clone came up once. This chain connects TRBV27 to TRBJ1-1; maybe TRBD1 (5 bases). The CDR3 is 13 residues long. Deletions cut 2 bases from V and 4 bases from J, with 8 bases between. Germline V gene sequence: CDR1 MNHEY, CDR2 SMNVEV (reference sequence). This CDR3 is CASSLQGATEAFF. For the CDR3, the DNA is TGTGCCAGCAGTTTACAGGGTGCCACTGAAGCTTTCTTT.

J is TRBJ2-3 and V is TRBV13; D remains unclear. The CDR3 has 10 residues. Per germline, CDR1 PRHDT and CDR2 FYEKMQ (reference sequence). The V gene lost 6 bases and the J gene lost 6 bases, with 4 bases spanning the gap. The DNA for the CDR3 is TGTGCCAGCAGTATCGATACGCAGTATTTT. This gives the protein CASSIDTQYF.

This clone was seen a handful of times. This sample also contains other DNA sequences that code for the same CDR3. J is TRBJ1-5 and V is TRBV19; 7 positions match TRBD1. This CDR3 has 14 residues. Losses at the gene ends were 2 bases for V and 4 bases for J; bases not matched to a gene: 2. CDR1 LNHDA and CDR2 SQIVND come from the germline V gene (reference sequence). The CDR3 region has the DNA TGTGCCAGTAGTATATCCAGGGGGAATCAGCCCCAGCATTTT. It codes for CASSISRGNQPQHF.

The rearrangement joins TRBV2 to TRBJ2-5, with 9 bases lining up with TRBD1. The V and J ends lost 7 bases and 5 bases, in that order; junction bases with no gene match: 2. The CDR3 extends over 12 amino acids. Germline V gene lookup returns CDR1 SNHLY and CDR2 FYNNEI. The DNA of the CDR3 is TGTGCCAGCAACAGGGGGCAGGAGACCCAGTACTTC. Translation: CASNRGQETQYF.

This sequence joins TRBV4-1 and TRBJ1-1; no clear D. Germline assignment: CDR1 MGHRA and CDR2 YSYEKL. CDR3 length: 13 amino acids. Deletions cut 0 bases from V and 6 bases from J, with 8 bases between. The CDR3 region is CASSQERFSEAFF. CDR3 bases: TGCGCCAGCAGCCAAGAGAGGTTCTCTGAAGCTTTCTTT.

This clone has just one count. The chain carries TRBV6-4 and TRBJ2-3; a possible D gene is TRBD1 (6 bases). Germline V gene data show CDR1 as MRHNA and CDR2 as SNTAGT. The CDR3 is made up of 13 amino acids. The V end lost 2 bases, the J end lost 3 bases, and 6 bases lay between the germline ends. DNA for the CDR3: TGTGCCAGCAGTGACAGGGGGACAGATACGCAGTATTTT. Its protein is CASSDRGTDTQYF.

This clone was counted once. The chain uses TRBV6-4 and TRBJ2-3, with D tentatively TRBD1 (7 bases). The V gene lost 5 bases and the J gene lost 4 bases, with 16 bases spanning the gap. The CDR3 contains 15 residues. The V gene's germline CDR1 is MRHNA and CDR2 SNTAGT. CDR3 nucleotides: TGTGCCAGCAGTCCTCAGGGGGGAGGCGCAGATACGCAGTATTTT. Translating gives CASSPQGGGADTQYF.

The CDR3 nucleotides are TGCGCCAGCAGCTGGGGGACAGGGCCTAACTATGGCTACACCTTC. Encoded protein: CASSWGTGPNYGYTF. The rearrangement links TRBV5-1 to TRBJ1-2; 9 bases are shared with TRBD1. The CDR3 spans 15 residues. The trim removed 3 bases at V and 0 bases at J, leaving 3 bases unmatched. Germline V gene data show CDR1 as SGHRS and CDR2 as YFSETQ.

The CDR3 loop is CASRRRTGLPDTQYF. CDR3 in DNA: TGTGCCTCACGAAGAAGGACAGGGCTGCCCGATACGCAGTATTTT. J is TRBJ2-3 and V is TRBV30; 8 bases fit TRBD1. This CDR3 contains 15 residues. CDR1 is GTSNPN, CDR2 SVGIG, per germline (reference sequence). J gave up 6 bases and V 7 bases, and 15 bases lay outside the gene matches. The full variable domain, in which reference TRBV30 and TRBJ2-3 provide the parts outside the CDR3, is SQTIHQWPATLVQPVGSPLSLECTVEGTSNPNLYWYRQAAGRGLQLLFYSVGIGQISSEVPQNLSASRPQDRQFILSSKKLLLSDSGFYLCASRRRTGLPDTQYFGPGTRLTVL.

The CDR3 nucleotides read TGTGCCAGCAGTTTGGCGGGAGCCCACGAGCAGTACTTC. This gives the protein CASSLAGAHEQYF. The V call is TRBV28, the J call TRBJ2-7; TRBD2 agrees at 7 bases. V dropped 3 bases and J dropped 5; count of bases not matched to a gene: 4. Germline V CDR1 and CDR2: MDHEN, SYDVKM. This CDR3 contains 13 residues.

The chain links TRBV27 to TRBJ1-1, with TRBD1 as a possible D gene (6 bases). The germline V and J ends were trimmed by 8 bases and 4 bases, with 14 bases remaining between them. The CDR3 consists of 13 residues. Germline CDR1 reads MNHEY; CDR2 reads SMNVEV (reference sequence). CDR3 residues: CASAQGRGTEAFF. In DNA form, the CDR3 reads TGTGCCAGCGCTCAGGGGAGGGGCACTGAAGCTTTCTTT.

CDR3 in DNA: TGCGCCAGCAGCTTGGGGCTAGCGGGAGGTTGGGGGGATGAGCAGTTCTTC. It is translated as CASSLGLAGGWGDEQFF. The chain recombines TRBV5-1 with TRBJ2-1; 11 bases agree with TRBD2. Germline CDR1 is SGHRS and CDR2 is YFSETQ. CDR3 length equals 17 residues. V shed 0 bases, J shed 8 bases, and the junction held 10 bases outside the gene matches. Full variable domain (missing parts from reference TRBV5-1 and TRBJ2-1): KAGVTQTPRYLIKTRGQQVTLSCSPISGHRSVSWYQQTPGQGLQFLFEYFSETQRNKGNFPGRFSGRQFSNSRSEMNVSTLELGDSALYLCASSLGLAGGWGDEQFFGPGTRLTVL.

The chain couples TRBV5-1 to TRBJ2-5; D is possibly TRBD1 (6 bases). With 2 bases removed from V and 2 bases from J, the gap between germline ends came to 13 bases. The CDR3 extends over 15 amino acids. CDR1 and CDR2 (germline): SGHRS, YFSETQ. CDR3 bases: TGCGCCAGCAGCTTACCACAGGGAATACAAGAGACCCAGTACTTC. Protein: CASSLPQGIQETQYF.

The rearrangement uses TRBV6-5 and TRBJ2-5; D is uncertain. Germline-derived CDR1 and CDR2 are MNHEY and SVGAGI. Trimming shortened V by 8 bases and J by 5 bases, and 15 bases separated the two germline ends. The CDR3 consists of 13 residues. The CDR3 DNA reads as TGTGCCAGCCGAAGTACAATCTGGGAGACCCAGTACTTC. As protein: CASRSTIWETQYF.

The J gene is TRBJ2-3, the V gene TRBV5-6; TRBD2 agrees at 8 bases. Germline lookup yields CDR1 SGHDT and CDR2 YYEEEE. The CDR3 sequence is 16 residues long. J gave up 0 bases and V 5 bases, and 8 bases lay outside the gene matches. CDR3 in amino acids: CASSPAERGSTDTQYF. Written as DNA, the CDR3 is TGTGCCAGCAGTCCGGCGGAGCGGGGGAGCACAGATACGCAGTATTTT.

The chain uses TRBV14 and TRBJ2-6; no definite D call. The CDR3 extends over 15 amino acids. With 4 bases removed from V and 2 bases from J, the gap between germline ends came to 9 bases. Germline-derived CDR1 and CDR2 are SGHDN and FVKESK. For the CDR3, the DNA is TGTGCCAGCAGCCCCGGTGGTCCTGGGGCCAACGTCCTGACTTTC. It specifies CASSPGGPGANVLTF.

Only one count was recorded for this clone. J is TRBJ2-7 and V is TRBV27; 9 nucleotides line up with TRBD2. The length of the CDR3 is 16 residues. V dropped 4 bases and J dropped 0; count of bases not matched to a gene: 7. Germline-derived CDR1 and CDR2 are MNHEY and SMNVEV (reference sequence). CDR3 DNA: TGTGCCAGCAGTTCGGGACTAGCACTAAGCTCCTACGAGCAGTACTTC. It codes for CASSSGLALSSYEQYF.

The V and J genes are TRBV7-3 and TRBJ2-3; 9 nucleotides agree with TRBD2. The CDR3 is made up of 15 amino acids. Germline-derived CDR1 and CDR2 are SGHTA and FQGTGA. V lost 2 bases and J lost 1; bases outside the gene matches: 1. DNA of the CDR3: TGTGCCAGCAGCTTAGCGGGAGGGCGCACAGATACGCAGTATTTT. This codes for CASSLAGGRTDTQYF.

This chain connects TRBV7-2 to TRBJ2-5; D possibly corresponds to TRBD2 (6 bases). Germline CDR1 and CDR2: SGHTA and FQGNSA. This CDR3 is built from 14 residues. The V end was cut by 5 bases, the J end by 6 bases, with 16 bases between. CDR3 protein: CASSPRDSGKTQYF. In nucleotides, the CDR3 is TGTGCCAGCAGCCCACGGGACTCAGGGAAGACCCAGTACTTC.

The CDR3 DNA follows: TGCGCCAGCAGCTGGGACAGCAGTAATGAAAAACTGTTTTTT. Its protein is CASSWDSSNEKLFF. The chain uses TRBV5-1 and TRBJ1-4; the match to TRBD1 covers 7 bases. V shed 3 bases, J shed 4 bases, and the junction held 3 bases outside the gene matches. Germline values: CDR1 SGHRS, CDR2 YFSETQ. CDR3 length equals 14 residues. The full variable domain, with the rest looked up from reference TRBV5-1 and TRBJ1-4, is KAGVTQTPRYLIKTRGQQVTLSCSPISGHRSVSWYQQTPGQGLQFLFEYFSETQRNKGNFPGRFSGRQFSNSRSEMNVSTLELGDSALYLCASSWDSSNEKLFFGSGTQLSVL.

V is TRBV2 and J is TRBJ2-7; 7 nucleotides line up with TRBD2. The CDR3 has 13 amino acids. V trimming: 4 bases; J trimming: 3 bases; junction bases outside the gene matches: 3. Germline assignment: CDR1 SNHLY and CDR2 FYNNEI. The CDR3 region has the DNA TGTGCCAGCAGTGGGACTAGTCGCTACGAGCAGTACTTC. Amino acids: CASSGTSRYEQYF.

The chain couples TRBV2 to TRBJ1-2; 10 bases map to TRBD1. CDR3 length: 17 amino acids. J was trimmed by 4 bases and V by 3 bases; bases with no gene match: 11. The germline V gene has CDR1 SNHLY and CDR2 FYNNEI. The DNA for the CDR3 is TGTGCCAGCAGTGAGAACCGGGACAGGGGTAATGGCTATGGCTACACCTTC. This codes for CASSENRDRGNGYGYTF. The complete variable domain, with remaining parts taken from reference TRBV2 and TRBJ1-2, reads EPEVTQTPSHQVTQMGQEVILRCVPISNHLYFYWYRQILGQKVEFLVSFYNNEISEKSEIFDDQFSVERPDGSNFTLKIRSTKLEDSAMYFCASSENRDRGNGYGYTFGSGTRLTVV.

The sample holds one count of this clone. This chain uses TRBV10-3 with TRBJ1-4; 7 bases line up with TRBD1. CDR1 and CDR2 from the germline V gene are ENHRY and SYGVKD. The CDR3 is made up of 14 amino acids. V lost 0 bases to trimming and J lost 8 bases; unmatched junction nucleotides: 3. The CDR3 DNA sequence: TGTGCCATCAGTGAGTCAGGGGGCGAAGAAAAACTGTTTTTT. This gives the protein CAISESGGEEKLFF.

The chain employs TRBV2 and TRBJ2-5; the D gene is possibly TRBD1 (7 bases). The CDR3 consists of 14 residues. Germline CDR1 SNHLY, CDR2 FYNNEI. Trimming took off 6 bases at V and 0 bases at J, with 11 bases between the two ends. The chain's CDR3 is CASRRDRNQETQYF. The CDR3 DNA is TGTGCCAGCAGGCGGGACAGAAACCAAGAGACCCAGTACTTC.

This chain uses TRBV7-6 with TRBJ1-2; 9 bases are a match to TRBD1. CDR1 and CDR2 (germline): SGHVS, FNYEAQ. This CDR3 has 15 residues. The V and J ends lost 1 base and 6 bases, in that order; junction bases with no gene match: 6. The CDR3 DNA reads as TGTGCCAGCAGCTTAGAAGAGACAGGGGGAGATGGCTACACCTTC. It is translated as CASSLEETGGDGYTF.

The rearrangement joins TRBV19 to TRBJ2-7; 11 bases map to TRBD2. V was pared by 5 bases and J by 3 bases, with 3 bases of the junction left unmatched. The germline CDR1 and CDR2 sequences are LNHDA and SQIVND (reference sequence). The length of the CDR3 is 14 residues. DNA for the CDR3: TGTGCCAGTAGTCCCGGGACTAGCGGCTACGAGCAGTACTTC. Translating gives CASSPGTSGYEQYF.

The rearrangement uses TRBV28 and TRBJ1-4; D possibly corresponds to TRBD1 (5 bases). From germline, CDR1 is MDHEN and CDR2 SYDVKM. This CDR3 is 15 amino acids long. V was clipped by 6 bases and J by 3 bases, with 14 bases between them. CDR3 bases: TGTGCCAGCAGCAGCACAGGAGAAGCTAATGAAAAACTGTTTTTT. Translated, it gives CASSSTGEANEKLFF.

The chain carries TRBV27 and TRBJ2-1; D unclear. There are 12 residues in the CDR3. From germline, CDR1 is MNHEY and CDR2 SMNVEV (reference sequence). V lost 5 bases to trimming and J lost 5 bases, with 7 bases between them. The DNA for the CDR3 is TGTGCCAGCAGTCAGATGGACAATGAGCAGTTCTTC. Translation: CASSQMDNEQFF.

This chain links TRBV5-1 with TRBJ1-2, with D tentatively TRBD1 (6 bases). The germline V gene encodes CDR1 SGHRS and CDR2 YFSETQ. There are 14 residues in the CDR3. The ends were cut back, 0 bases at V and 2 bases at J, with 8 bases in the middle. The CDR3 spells CASSLVTGNYGYTF. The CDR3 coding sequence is TGCGCCAGCAGCTTGGTGACAGGAAACTATGGCTACACCTTC.